This T cell receptor (beta chain) derives from a study of T cells in Graves' hyperthyroidism and ophthalmopathy. The CDR3 regions of TCR beta were amplified from RNA transcripts. An initial round of RT-PCR targeting the TCR CDR3 relied on the HTBI primer set. TCRdb re-analysed the multiplex PCR reads in MiXCR, keeping a single row per CDR3 protein. This table holds 540,000 or so distinct CDR3 sequences, 35% to 55% found once. The diagnoses drew upon clinical symptoms, serum thyroxine and TRAb, thyroid ultrasound and orbital computed tomography. Germline V gene sequence: CDR1 SEHNR, CDR2 FQNEAQ (reference sequence). There are 14 residues in the CDR3. J gave up 5 bases and V 6 bases, and 9 bases lay outside the gene matches.

The sample taken for sequencing was peripheral blood or thyroid tissue (not recorded which). The sequence derives from an adult woman with Graves' disease, either hyperthyroidism or ophthalmopathy (not recorded which). V gene TRBV7-9 combines with J gene TRBJ1-1, with 7 bases that match TRBD1. The CDR3 nucleotides are TGTGCCAGCAGATCGATACAGGGGAATACTGAAGCTTTCTTT. This translates into CASRSIQGNTEAFF.